The present TCR beta chain was sequenced within a study of regulatory T cells in long-lasting Graves disease. CDR3-region Arm-PCR and iRepertoire HTBI primers produced the TCR beta libraries. MiXCR was run by TCRdb on the multiplex PCR reads, yielding one entry per CDR3 protein. The table includes a few hundred thousand distinct CDR3 sequences, around 18% detected once. Time point specified: newly diagnosed GD, antithyroid drugs for less than 3 months. TCR sequences were obtained from RNA taken from PBMCs. Investigators report Graves' disease was diagnosed under American Thyroid Association guidelines. Patients were from an endocrinology department in Xi'an, China. This clonotype was recorded many times. The target antigen is unknown. Findings and limits, study-wide: Tissue studied was limited to peripheral blood, excluding thyroid tissue. Persistent patients shared more public clonotypes (2,741) than newly diagnosed patients (about 970).

The germline CDR1 and CDR2 sequences are LNHNV and YYDKDF (reference sequence). The CDR3 is made up of 15 amino acids. V lost 1 base, J lost 1 base, and 8 bases lay in between. The specimen comprised peripheral blood mononuclear cells (PBMCs), sampled at new diagnosis, from a patient treated with antithyroid drugs. The rearrangement joins TRBV15 to TRBJ1-3, with D unclear. The TCR was taken from a female donor with Graves disease. CDR3 protein: CATSRAGRSGNTIYF. The CDR3 region has the DNA TGTGCCACCAGCAGAGCAGGTCGATCTGGAAACACCATATATTTT. The full variable domain, completed using reference TRBV15 and TRBJ1-3, is DAMVIQNPRYQVTQFGKPVTLSCSQTLNHNVMYWYQQKSSQAPKLLFHYYDKDFNNEADTPDNFQSRRPNTSFCFLDIRSPGLGDTAMYLCATSRAGRSGNTIYFGEGSWLTVV.